The 2 T cell receptor beta chains in this list originate from one sample, sequenced in a study of Tregs in tolerant kidney transplant recipients. Mixed chimerism was transient after nonmyeloablative marrow transplants from related graft donors. TCRdb keeps only in-frame clones here, not all; method: immunoSEQ multiplex PCR. This table holds under 35,000 clones. The sample was CD4+ T cells from blood (PBMCs), taken 24 months after the transplant. These receptors were taken from a human patient who received a combined kidney and bone marrow transplant. Some T cells could come from the graft donor.

As regards this clone: The read comes to an end 3 residues before the CDR3 does, leaving the germline J gene to fill in the end. This chain connects TRBV18 to TRBJ2-1, with 11 bases identical to TRBD2. Germline V gene data show CDR1 as KGHSH and CDR2 as LQKENI. The CDR3 totals 17 residues. Trimming took 3 bases from V and 6 from J; bases not matched to a gene: 10. The chain's CDR3 is CASSPQAGTSGLNEQFF. The DNA read from the CDR3 is TGTGCCAGCTCACCCCAGGCCGGGACTAGCGGACTCAATGAG. The full variable domain, rest sourced from reference TRBV18 and TRBJ2-1, is NAGVMQNPRHLVRRRGQEARLRCSPMKGHSHVYWYRQLPEEGLKFMVYLQKENIIDESGMPKERFSAEFPKEGPSILRIQQVVRGDSAAYFCASSPQAGTSGLNEQFFGPGTRLTVL.

Worth noting for this clone: The sequenced fragment ends 3 residues before the CDR3 boundary, so the rest is inferred from the germline J gene. The chain combines TRBV10-1 with TRBJ1-2; no firm D call. V shed 3 bases and J shed 4 bases, with 12 bases lying between them. Germline CDR1 reads WNHNN; CDR2 reads SYGVQD (reference sequence). This CDR3 is built from 14 residues. This chain's CDR3 is CASSEGQASYGYTF. Partial CDR3 DNA: TGCGCCAGCAGTGAAGGGCAGGCGAGCTATGGC.